This entry concerns a single TCR beta chain. Its binding antigen is unknown. No much larger clonotype is one base removed from it; base qualities were not supplied. This sample stems from a study of response to subunit inactivated influenza vaccine (dated by TCRdb to 2016 to 2018). Background on the whole study: Deep quantitative profiling of the T cell receptor repertoire was used in the study to follow responses to a trivalent subunit inactivated influenza vaccine. General findings and caveats noted by the study authors: The authors suggested that each seasonal influenza vaccination may recruit only a limited number of new T cells.

The CDR3 sequence holds 16 residues, the cysteine and phenylalanine included. Only the CDR3 part of the read is kept: 48 bases, read in frame from the first base. Via the germline V gene, CDR1 is SGHVS and CDR2 FQNEAQ. V lost 2 bases and J lost 1 base, and the count of bases not matched to a germline gene is 4. Preparation of the library involved RT-PCR. TCRdb lists the instrument as Illumina HiSeq 2500. The public sequencing data were trimmed at Q25 with fastp and processed into clonotypes with MiXCR by TCRdb, which kept only in-frame beta chains. Rows merge per CDR3 protein into single entries with the most common DNA and genes. Across this sample there are 500,000 to 700,000 distinct CDR3 sequences, with approximately 22% seen only once. 2.5% to 3% of the sample is taken by the ten largest. This same sample was also part of a study on T cells expressing NK-cell markers. As the second publication notes: The TCR beta cDNA libraries were made using 5'RACE template switching, a step that added both a universal primer site and unique molecular identifiers. TCR beta-chain repertoires were profiled in sorted CD3+CD56+NKG2C+, CD3+CD56+NKG2C- and CD3+CD56-NKG2C+ T-cell subsets from about 8 donors. Seven of the eight sequenced donors were HCMV-seropositive and one was HCMV-seronegative. In several experiments an anti-gammadeltaTCR antibody was added to restrict sorting to alphabetaTCR-expressing T cells. In more than 5 donors, the dominant CD3+CD56+NKG2C+ clonotypes were found to rank among the top 10 CD8+ clonotypes and to make up about 1.0-7.0% of CD8+ T cells. Those dominant clonotypes were again the most abundant among CD3+CD56-NKG2C+ cells in a few donors, at roughly 25-65%. It remained unclear whether the expanded NKG2C-expressing T cell clones were specific for HCMV antigens. The study sequenced eight donors, all healthy volunteers chosen at random: three men and five women. HCMV-specific IgG was detected in serum with a commercial ELISA kit to determine HCMV serostatus. Ficoll density gradient centrifugation was used to isolate peripheral blood mononuclear cells from blood. CD4+ and CD8+ T cells were isolated from PBMC by magnetic immunoseparation with Miltenyi isolation kits. Priming for cDNA synthesis came from the TCR beta constant segment, and two successive PCR amplification steps followed. The libraries were sequenced on Illumina HiSeq 2000/2500, MiSeq or NextSeq, producing 2 x 150 bp reads. MIGEC was used to demultiplex reads and group reads by UMI, and MiTCR was used to assemble and quantify clonotypes. To exclude erroneous sequences, any TCR cDNA sequence not supported by at least two reads was discarded. Downstream repertoire analysis used the tcR package, and clonotypes were matched across fractions by CDR3 nucleotide sequence plus V segment. VDJmatch was used to annotate antigen specificity against VDJdb, with one amino acid substitution in CDR3 permitted.

This sequence originates from a man aged 45-65 years who received an inactivated influenza vaccine. Donor details come from another sample of the same person, matched by shared clones. The starting material was CD4+ T cells sorted from PBMCs, obtained 11 to 12 days after vaccination. The sequence links TRBV7-8 to TRBJ2-2; 7 nucleotides in the junction match TRBD2. The CDR3 protein: CASSLPPSGNTGELFF. Read as DNA, the sequence is TGTGCCAGCAGCTTACCTCCTAGCGGGAACACCGGGGAGCTGTTTTTT.